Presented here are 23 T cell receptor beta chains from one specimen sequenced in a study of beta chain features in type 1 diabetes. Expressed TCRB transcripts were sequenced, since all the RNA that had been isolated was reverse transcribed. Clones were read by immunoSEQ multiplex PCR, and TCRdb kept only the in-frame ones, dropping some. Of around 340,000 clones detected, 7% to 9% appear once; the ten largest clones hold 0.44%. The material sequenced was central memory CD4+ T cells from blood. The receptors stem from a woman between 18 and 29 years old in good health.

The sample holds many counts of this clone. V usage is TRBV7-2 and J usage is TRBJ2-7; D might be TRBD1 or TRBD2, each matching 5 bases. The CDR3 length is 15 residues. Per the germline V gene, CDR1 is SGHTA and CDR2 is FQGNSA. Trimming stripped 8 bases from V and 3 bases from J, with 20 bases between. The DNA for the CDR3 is TGTGCCAGCGGACTCGCCGGGACGGCGGGCTACGAGCAGTACTTC. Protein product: CASGLAGTAGYEQYF.

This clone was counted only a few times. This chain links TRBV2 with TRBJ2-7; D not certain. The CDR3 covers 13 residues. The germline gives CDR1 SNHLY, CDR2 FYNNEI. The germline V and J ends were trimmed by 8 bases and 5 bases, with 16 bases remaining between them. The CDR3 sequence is CASARSLGNEQYF. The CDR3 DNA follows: TGTGCCAGCGCCCGATCCCTGGGTAACGAGCAGTACTTC.

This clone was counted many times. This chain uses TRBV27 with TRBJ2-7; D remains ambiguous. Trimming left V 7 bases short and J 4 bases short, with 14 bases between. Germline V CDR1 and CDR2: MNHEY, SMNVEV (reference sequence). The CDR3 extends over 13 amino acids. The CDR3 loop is CASKKADLYEQYF. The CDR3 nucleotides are TGTGCCAGCAAGAAGGCAGACCTTTACGAGCAGTACTTC.

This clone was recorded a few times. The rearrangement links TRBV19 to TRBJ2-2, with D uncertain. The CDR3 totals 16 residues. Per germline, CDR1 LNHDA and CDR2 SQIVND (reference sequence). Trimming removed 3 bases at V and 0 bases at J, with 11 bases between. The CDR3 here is CASSILWNTNTGELFF. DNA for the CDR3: TGTGCCAGTAGTATTCTCTGGAATACGAACACCGGGGAGCTGTTTTTT.

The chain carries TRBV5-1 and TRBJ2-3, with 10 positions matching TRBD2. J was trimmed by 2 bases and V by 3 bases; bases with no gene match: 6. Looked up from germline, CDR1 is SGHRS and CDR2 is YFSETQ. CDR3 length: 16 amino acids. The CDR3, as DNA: TGCGCCAGCAGCTATCTAGCGGGAGCGAACACAGATACGCAGTATTTT. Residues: CASSYLAGANTDTQYF.

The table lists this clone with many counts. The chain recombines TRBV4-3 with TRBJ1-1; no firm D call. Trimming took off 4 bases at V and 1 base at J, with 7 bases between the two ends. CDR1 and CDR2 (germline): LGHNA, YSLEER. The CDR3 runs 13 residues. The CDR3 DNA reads TGCGCCAGCAGCCGGAGGGAGAACACTGAAGCTTTCTTT. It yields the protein CASSRRENTEAFF.

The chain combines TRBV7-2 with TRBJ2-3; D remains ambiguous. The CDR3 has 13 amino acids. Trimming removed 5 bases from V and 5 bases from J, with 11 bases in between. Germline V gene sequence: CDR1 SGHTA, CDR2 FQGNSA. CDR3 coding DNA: TGTGCCAGCAGCCAAGCTGTTGGAGATACGCAGTATTTT. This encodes CASSQAVGDTQYF.

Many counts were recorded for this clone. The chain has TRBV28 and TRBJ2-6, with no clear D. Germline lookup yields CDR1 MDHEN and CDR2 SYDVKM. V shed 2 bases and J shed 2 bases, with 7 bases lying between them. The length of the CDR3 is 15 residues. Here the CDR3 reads CASSLQAAGANVLTF. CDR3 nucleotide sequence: TGTGCCAGCAGTTTACAGGCAGCTGGGGCCAACGTCCTGACTTTC.

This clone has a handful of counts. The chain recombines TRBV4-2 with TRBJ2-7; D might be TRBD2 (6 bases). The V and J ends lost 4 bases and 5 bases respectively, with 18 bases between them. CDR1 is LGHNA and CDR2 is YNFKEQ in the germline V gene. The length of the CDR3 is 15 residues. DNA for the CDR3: TGTGCCAGCAGCCCCGGGGCTAGCGTTGAGAACGAGCAGTACTTC. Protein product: CASSPGASVENEQYF.

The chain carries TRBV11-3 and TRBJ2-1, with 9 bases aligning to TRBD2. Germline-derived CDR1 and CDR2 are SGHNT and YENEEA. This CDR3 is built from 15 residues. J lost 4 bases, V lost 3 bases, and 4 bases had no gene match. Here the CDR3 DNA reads TGTGCCAGCAGCTTGGGACTAGCTATTTACAATGAGCAGTTCTTC. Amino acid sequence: CASSLGLAIYNEQFF. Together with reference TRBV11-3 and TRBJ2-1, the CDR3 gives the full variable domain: EAGVVQSPRYKIIEKKQPVAFWCNPISGHNTLYWYLQNLGQGPELLIRYENEEAVDDSQLPKDRFSAERLKGVDSTLKIQPAELGDSAVYLCASSLGLAIYNEQFFGPGTRLTVL.

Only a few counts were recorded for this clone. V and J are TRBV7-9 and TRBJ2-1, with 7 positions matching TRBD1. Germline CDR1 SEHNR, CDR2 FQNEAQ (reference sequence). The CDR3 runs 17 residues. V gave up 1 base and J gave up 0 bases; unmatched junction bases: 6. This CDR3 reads CASSLDRTGSSYNEQFF. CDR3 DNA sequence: TGTGCCAGCAGCTTAGACAGGACAGGAAGCTCCTACAATGAGCAGTTCTTC.

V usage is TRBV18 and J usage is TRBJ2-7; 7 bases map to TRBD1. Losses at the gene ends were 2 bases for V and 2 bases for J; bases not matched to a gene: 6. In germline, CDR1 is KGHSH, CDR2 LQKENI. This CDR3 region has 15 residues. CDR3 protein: CASSPFQGVTYEQYF. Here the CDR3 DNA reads TGTGCCAGCTCACCATTCCAGGGGGTTACCTACGAGCAGTACTTC. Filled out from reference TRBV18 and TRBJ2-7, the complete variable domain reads NAGVMQNPRHLVRRRGQEARLRCSPMKGHSHVYWYRQLPEEGLKFMVYLQKENIIDESGMPKERFSAEFPKEGPSILRIQQVVRGDSAAYFCASSPFQGVTYEQYFGPGTRLTVT.

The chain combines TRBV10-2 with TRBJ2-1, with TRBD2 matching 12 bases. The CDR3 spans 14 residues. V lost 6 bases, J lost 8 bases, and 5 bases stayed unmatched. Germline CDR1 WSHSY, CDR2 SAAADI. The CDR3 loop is CASRTSGSRDEQFF. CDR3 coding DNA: TGCGCCAGCAGGACTAGCGGGAGTCGAGATGAGCAGTTCTTC.

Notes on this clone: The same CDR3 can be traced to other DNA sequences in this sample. CDR3 DNA: TGTGCCAGCAGTGCGGGTAACTATGGCTACACCTTC. Amino acids: CASSAGNYGYTF. The chain couples TRBV28 to TRBJ1-2; D is uncertain. Trimming cost V 5 bases and J 1 base, with 5 bases left between them. The CDR3 totals 12 residues. Germline loops: CDR1 MDHEN, CDR2 SYDVKM.

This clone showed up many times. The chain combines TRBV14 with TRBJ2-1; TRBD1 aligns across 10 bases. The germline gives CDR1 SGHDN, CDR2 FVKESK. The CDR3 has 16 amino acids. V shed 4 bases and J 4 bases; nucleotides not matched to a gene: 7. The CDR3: CASSPRTGGFYNEQFF. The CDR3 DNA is TGTGCCAGCAGCCCACGGACAGGGGGGTTTTACAATGAGCAGTTCTTC.

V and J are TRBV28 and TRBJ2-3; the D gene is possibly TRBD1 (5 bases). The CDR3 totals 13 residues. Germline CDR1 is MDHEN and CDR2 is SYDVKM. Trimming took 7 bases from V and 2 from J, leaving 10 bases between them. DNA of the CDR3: TGTGCCAGCACCGTAGGGGCCACAGATACGCAGTATTTT. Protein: CASTVGATDTQYF.

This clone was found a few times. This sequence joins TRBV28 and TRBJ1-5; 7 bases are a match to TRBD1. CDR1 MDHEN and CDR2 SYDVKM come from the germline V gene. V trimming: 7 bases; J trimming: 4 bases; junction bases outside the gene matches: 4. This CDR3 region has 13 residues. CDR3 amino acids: CASTATGNQPQHF. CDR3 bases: TGTGCCAGCACCGCGACAGGGAATCAGCCCCAGCATTTT. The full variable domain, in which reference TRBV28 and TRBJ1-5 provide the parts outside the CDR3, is DVKVTQSSRYLVKRTGEKVFLECVQDMDHENMFWYRQDPGLGLRLIYFSYDVKMKEKGDIPEGYSVSREKKERFSLILESASTNQTSMYLCASTATGNQPQHFGDGTRLSIL.

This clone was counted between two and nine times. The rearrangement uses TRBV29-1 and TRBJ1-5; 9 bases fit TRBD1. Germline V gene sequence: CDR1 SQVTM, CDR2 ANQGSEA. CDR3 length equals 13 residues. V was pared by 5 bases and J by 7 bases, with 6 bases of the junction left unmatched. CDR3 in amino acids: CSVRTGESQPQHF. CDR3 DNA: TGCAGCGTTAGGACAGGGGAGTCCCAGCCCCAGCATTTT.

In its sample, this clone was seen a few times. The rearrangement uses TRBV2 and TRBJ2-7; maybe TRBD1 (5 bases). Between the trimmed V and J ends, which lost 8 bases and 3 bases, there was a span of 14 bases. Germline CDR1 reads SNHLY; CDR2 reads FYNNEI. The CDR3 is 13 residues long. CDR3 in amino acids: CASGAQIRYEQYF. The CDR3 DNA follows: TGTGCCAGCGGGGCCCAAATCCGCTACGAGCAGTACTTC.

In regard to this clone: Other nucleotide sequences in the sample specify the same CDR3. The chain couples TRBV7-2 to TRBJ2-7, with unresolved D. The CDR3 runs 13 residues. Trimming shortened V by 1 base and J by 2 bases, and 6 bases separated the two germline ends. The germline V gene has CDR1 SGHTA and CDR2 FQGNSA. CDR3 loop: CASSLGSAYEQYF. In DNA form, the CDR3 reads TGTGCCAGCAGCTTAGGTTCTGCCTACGAGCAGTACTTC.

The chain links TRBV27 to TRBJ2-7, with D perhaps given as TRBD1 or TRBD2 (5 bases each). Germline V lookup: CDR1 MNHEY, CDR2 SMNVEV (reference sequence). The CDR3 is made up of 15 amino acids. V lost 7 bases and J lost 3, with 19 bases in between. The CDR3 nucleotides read TGTGCCAGCACTAAGGGGCGGGCAGGGCTCTACGAGCAGTACTTC. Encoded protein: CASTKGRAGLYEQYF.

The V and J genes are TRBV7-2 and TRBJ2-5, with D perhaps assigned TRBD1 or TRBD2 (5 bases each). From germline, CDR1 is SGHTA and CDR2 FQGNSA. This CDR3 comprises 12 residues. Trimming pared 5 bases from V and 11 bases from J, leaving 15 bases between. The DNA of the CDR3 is TGTGCCAGCAGCGACTCGGCCAGGGAGCAGTACTTC. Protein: CASSDSAREQYF.

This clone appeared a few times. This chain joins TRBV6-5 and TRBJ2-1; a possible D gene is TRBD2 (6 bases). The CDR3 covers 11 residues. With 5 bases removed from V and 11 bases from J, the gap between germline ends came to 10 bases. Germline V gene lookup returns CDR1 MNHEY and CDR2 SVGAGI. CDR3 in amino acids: CASSMGGQQFF. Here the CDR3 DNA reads TGTGCCAGCAGTATGGGGGGACAGCAGTTCTTC.